A selection of T cell receptor beta chains follows, all from one sample in a study of technical replicates of blood from a handful of donors. The assay was immunoSEQ multiplex PCR, and TCRdb's table has in-frame clones only and misses some. The sample lists just under 45,000 clones, around 97% seen once, with roughly 0.35% in the top ten. The sample was T cells isolated from PBMCs. The receptor source for this set is a human donor in good health. Both conserved end residues are part of each CDR3. The order of the fields is V gene, J gene, D gene, CDR3 DNA, CDR3 protein. D genes are given only for firm matches.

TRBV19	TRBJ2-2	.	TGTGCCAGTAGTACTCAAGGGGCTTATGGGGAGCTGTTTTTT	CASSTQGAYGELFF
TRBV6-1	TRBJ2-1	TRBD1	TGTGCCAGCAGTGCTGGACAGGGGGTCGAGCAGTTCTTC	CASSAGQGVEQFF
TRBV28	TRBJ2-7	TRBD1	TGTGCCAGCAGTCTCGGGACAGTGGGTTCCTACGAGCAGTACTTC	CASSLGTVGSYEQYF
TRBV28	TRBJ2-1	TRBD2	TGTGCCCTAGCGGGAGTTGCGCACAATGAGCAGTTCTTC	CALAGVAHNEQFF
TRBV30	TRBJ2-1	.	TGTGCCTGGGTCTTGCGCCCAGGTAATGAGCAGTTCTTC	CAWVLRPGNEQFF
TRBV6-1	TRBJ2-7	.	TGTGCCAGCAACTCGGTCGAGCAGTACTTC	CASNSVEQYF
TRBV28	TRBJ1-2	.	TGTGCCAGCAGTTTGACTCTGGGGGCGCTTGGCTACACCTTC	CASSLTLGALGYTF
TRBV10-3	TRBJ1-1	.	TGTGCCATCAGTGAGTCACGGGGCACTGAAGCTTTCTTT	CAISESRGTEAFF
TRBV19	TRBJ2-2	.	TGTGCCAGTAGTATTGGGCGGAACACCGGGGAGCTGTTTTTT	CASSIGRNTGELFF
TRBV6-1	TRBJ1-2	.	TGTGCCAGCAGTGAACTCTCCACAGGGAACATATTCTATGGCTACACCTTC	CASSELSTGNIFYGYTF
TRBV5-8	TRBJ1-4	.	TGTGCCAGCAGCTTACGTACAGCAACTAATGAAAAACTGTTTTTT	CASSLRTATNEKLFF
TRBV15	TRBJ1-5	.	TGTGCCACCAGCATTCATCAGGGGAGCAATCAGCCCCAGCATTTT	CATSIHQGSNQPQHF
TRBV4-1	TRBJ1-1	.	TGCGCCAGCAGCCAAGTCGGGGGGCAGGGTGAAGCTTTCTTT	CASSQVGGQGEAFF
TRBV9	TRBJ1-1	.	TGTGCCAGCAGCGTAGAACAGGCAGGGGCCGACACTGAAGCTTTCTTT	CASSVEQAGADTEAFF
TRBV18	TRBJ2-7	TRBD2	TGTGCCAGCTCATTTTCTCCGGGACTAGGGGCCTACGAGCAGTACTTC	CASSFSPGLGAYEQYF
TRBV5-1	TRBJ2-3	TRBD1	TGCGCCAGCAGTTCAGGACAGGACACAGATACGCAGTATTTT	CASSSGQDTDTQYF
TRBV28	TRBJ2-1	TRBD2	TGTGCCAGCATGTTCGGGAGGGCCTACAATGAGCAGTTCTTC	CASMFGRAYNEQFF
TRBV4-3	TRBJ2-5	.	TGCGCCAGCAGCCAAGAACGTTATAGGGGGAAGGCGGGAGAAGAGACCCAGTACTTC	CASSQERYRGKAGEETQYF
TRBV30	TRBJ2-7	TRBD1	TGTGCCTGGAGTCTCCTGGATCGGGACAGCAACGAGCAGTACTTC	CAWSLLDRDSNEQYF
TRBV11-2	TRBJ1-5	TRBD1	TGTGCCAGCACCTTAACAGGGGATAGCAATCAGCCCCAGCATTTT	CASTLTGDSNQPQHF
TRBV5-6	TRBJ2-5	TRBD1	TGTGCCAGCAGCTTGTCACAGGGGTTAGAGACCCAGTACTTC	CASSLSQGLETQYF
TRBV5-6	TRBJ1-1	.	TGTGCCAGCAGCCTACTGCGCACTGAAGCTTTCTTT	CASSLLRTEAFF